One and the same sample provided the 14 T cell receptor beta chains below, sequenced in a study of blood T cells in healthy people across ages. The use of a sample-barcoded 5' primer and a J-beta primer mix characterized a second PCR of about 7 to 12 cycles. In TCRdb, the 5' RACE reads were re-called with MiXCR into one record per CDR3 protein. The sample lists about 680,000 distinct CDR3 sequences, around half occurring once. The sample taken for sequencing was blood. All receptors come from a woman aged 55-69 years in good health.

The chain links TRBV6-2 or TRBV6-3 to TRBJ2-2; D may be TRBD2 (5 bases). This CDR3 has 17 amino acids. Germline values: CDR1 MNHEY, CDR2 SVGEGT. V shed 5 bases and J shed 0 bases, with 16 bases lying between them. DNA for the CDR3: TGTGCCAGCAGTCAGACACGGGGAGACGCGAACACCGGGGAGCTGTTTTTT. It translates to CASSQTRGDANTGELFF.

CDR3 in amino acids: CASSEGGKTNEKLFF. CDR3 DNA sequence: TGTGCCAGCAGTGAAGGGGGGAAAACTAATGAAAAACTGTTTTTT. The chain combines TRBV2 with TRBJ1-4; perhaps TRBD1 as D (5 bases). The V gene's germline CDR1 is SNHLY and CDR2 FYNNEI. CDR3 size: 15 residues. Trimming stripped 1 base from V and 1 base from J, with 7 bases between.

The chain joins TRBV5-1 to TRBJ1-4; TRBD1 is a possible D gene (5 bases). The CDR3 consists of 12 residues. Trimming removed 4 bases at V and 7 bases at J, with 8 bases between. Germline CDR1 SGHRS, CDR2 YFSETQ. The CDR3 protein is CASSTTGEKLFF. CDR3 sequence (DNA): TGCGCCAGCAGCACAACAGGTGAAAAACTGTTTTTT.

V is TRBV20-1 and J is TRBJ1-2; TRBD1 is a possible D gene (5 bases). Germline V gives CDR1 DFQATT, CDR2 SNEGSKA (reference sequence). V lost 3 bases to trimming and J lost 5 bases, with 7 bases between them. The CDR3 is 11 residues long. The CDR3, as DNA: TGCAGTGCTAGCCAGGGTTATGGCTACACCTTC. Translating it yields CSASQGYGYTF.

This chain uses TRBV7-9 with TRBJ1-2, with 7 positions matching TRBD1. Losses at the gene ends were 3 bases for V and 7 bases for J; bases not matched to a gene: 5. CDR3 length equals 13 residues. Germline assignment: CDR1 SEHNR and CDR2 FQNEAQ (reference sequence). CDR3 in amino acids: CASSLEGASGYTF. CDR3 coding DNA: TGTGCCAGCAGCTTGGAGGGGGCGTCTGGCTACACCTTC.

The rearrangement joins TRBV5-1 to TRBJ1-2; no reliable D call. V lost 0 bases, J lost 5 bases, and 14 bases lay in between. The CDR3 runs to 15 residues. The germline V gene encodes CDR1 SGHRS and CDR2 YFSETQ. CDR3 loop: CASSLAGFGGYGYTF. The CDR3 nucleotides are TGCGCCAGCAGCTTGGCCGGTTTTGGAGGATATGGCTACACCTTC. Looking up the rest from reference TRBV5-1 and TRBJ1-2 gives the full variable domain: KAGVTQTPRYLIKTRGQQVTLSCSPISGHRSVSWYQQTPGQGLQFLFEYFSETQRNKGNFPGRFSGRQFSNSRSEMNVSTLELGDSALYLCASSLAGFGGYGYTFGSGTRLTVV.

The chain couples TRBV5-1 to TRBJ2-3, with 14 positions matching TRBD2. The length of the CDR3 is 16 residues. The ends lost 2 bases at V and 6 bases at J; junction bases unmatched: 5. Germline values: CDR1 SGHRS, CDR2 YFSETQ. CDR3 residues: CASSFTGTSGSDTQYF. The CDR3 region has the DNA TGCGCCAGCAGCTTTACCGGGACTAGCGGGAGTGATACGCAGTATTTT.

This sequence joins TRBV3-1 and TRBJ2-1, with TRBD2 identical over 7 bases. The CDR3 consists of 17 residues. V was pared by 0 bases and J by 0 bases, with 5 bases of the junction left unmatched. Germline V gene data show CDR1 as LGHDT and CDR2 as YNNKEL (reference sequence). The CDR3, as DNA: TGTGCCAGCAGCCAAGACCCAGCGGGGTACTCCTACAATGAGCAGTTCTTC. Its protein is CASSQDPAGYSYNEQFF.

This clonotype came up a few times. This chain connects TRBV4-2 to TRBJ2-3, with D tentatively TRBD2 (6 bases). This CDR3 has 16 amino acids. Germline-derived CDR1 and CDR2 are LGHNA and YNFKEQ. The germline V and J ends were trimmed by 0 bases and 4 bases, with 14 bases remaining between them. The CDR3 loop is CASSQDTGESADTQYF. For the CDR3, the DNA is TGTGCCAGCAGCCAAGATACGGGGGAAAGCGCAGATACGCAGTATTTT.

The chain carries TRBV20-1 and TRBJ2-7; 12 positions match TRBD2. Germline V gives CDR1 DFQATT, CDR2 SNEGSKA (reference sequence). Trimming removed 1 base from V and 5 bases from J; junction bases left unmatched: 6. This CDR3 contains 15 residues. CDR3 nucleotide sequence: TGCAGTGCTAGAGCCCTAGCGGGAGGGAGCGACGAGCAGTACTTC. Translation gives CSARALAGGSDEQYF.

A few counts support this clonotype. This chain connects TRBV2 to TRBJ2-5, with D perhaps TRBD1 or TRBD2 (5 bases each). The end of the DNA fits TRBJ2-7 better, so the J call may be wrong. The germline CDR1 and CDR2 sequences are SNHLY and FYNNEI. The CDR3 length is 13 residues. CDR3 residues: CASSVQRGGEQYF. As DNA, the CDR3 is TGTGCCAGCAGTGTACAGAGGGGCGGCGAGCAGTACTTC.

This chain connects TRBV20-1 to TRBJ1-2; 8 nucleotides match TRBD1. This CDR3 comprises 14 residues. V was clipped by 8 bases and J by 6 bases; unmatched bases: 14. Germline V gives CDR1 DFQATT, CDR2 SNEGSKA (reference sequence). CDR3 nucleotide sequence: TGCAGTTCATCTCCCGGGACAGGCCGGGATGGCTACACCTTC. This translates into CSSSPGTGRDGYTF.

This clonotype appeared many times. V is TRBV29-1 and J is TRBJ2-7, with TRBD1 matching 7 bases. This CDR3 spans 14 amino acids. V dropped 6 bases and J dropped 0; count of bases not matched to a gene: 8. Germline values: CDR1 SQVTM, CDR2 ANQGSEA. DNA for the CDR3: TGCAGCGTCCGAGACAGGGCCAGCTCCTACGAGCAGTACTTC. Translated, it gives CSVRDRASSYEQYF.

The chain is built from TRBV7-2 and TRBJ2-7, with 7 bases that match TRBD1. V was clipped by 0 bases and J by 2 bases; unmatched bases: 4. Germline values: CDR1 SGHTA, CDR2 FQGNSA. The CDR3 covers 15 residues. Here the CDR3 reads CASSLAWQGAYEQYF. CDR3 bases: TGTGCCAGCAGCTTAGCGTGGCAGGGGGCCTACGAGCAGTACTTC.